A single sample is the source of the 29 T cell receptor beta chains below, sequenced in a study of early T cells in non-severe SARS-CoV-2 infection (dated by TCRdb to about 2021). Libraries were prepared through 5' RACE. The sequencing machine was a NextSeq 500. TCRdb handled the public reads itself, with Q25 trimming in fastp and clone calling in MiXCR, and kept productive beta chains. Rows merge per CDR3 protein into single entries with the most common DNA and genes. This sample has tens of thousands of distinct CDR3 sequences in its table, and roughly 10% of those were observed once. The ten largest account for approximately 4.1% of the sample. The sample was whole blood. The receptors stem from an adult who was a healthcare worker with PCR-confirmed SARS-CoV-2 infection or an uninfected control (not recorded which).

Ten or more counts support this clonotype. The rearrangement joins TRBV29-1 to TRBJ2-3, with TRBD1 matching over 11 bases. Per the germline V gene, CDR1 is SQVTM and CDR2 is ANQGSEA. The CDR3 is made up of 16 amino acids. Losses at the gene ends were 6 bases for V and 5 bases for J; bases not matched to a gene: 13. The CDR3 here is CSVSHFRDRGGDTQYF. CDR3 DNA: TGCAGCGTCTCACATTTTCGGGACAGGGGGGGAGATACGCAGTATTTT.

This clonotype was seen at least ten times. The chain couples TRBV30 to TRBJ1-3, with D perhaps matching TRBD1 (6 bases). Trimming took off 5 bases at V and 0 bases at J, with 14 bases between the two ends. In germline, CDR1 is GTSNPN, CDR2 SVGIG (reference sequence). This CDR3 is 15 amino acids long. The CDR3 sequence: CAWGIQGNSGNTIYF. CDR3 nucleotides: TGTGCCTGGGGAATTCAGGGGAACTCTGGAAACACCATATATTTT.

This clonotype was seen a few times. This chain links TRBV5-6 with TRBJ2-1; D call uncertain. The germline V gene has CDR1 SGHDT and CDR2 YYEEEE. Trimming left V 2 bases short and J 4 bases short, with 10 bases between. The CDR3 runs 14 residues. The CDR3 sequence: CASSFWGGYNEQFF. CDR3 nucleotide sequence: TGTGCCAGCAGCTTCTGGGGTGGGTACAATGAGCAGTTCTTC.

The CDR3: CASSPPRAGGTVTEAFF. In DNA, the CDR3 is TGTGCCAGCTCACCACCGCGGGCAGGGGGCACGGTCACTGAAGCTTTCTTT. The rearrangement joins TRBV18 to TRBJ1-1; 8 bases agree with TRBD1. CDR3 length: 17 amino acids. Trimming at V came to 0 bases and at J to 4 bases, leaving 10 bases not matched to a gene. Germline V gene sequence: CDR1 KGHSH, CDR2 LQKENI.

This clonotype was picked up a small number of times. The CDR3 sequence: CASSERPGWIYEQYF. For the CDR3, the DNA is TGTGCCAGCAGTGAGCGCCCAGGTTGGATCTACGAGCAGTACTTC. The J gene is TRBJ2-7, the V gene TRBV2; D remains unclear. The V and J ends lost 3 bases and 3 bases respectively, with 15 bases between them. The germline V gene encodes CDR1 SNHLY and CDR2 FYNNEI. The CDR3 runs to 15 residues.

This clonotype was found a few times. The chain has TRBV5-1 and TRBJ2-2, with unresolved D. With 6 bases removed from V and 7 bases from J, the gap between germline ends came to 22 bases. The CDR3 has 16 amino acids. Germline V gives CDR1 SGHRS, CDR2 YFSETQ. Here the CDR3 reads CASTSFSAGTRGELFF. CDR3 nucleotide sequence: TGCGCCAGCACCTCTTTCTCTGCAGGCACCCGCGGGGAGCTGTTTTTT.

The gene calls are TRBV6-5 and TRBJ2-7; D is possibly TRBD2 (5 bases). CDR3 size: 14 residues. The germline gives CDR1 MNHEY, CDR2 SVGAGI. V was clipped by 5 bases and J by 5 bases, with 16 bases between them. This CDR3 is CASSNGRGIHEQYF. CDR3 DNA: TGTGCCAGCAGTAACGGTCGGGGTATCCACGAGCAGTACTTC.

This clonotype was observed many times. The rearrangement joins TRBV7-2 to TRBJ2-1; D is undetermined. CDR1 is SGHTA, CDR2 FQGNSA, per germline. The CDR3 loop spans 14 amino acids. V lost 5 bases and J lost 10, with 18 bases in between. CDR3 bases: TGTGCCAGCAGCCTCTTCCGCCAAATTGGAGAGCAGTTCTTC. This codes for CASSLFRQIGEQFF.

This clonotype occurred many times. In DNA, the CDR3 is TGTGCCAGCAGCTTTATAACTAGCGGGAGTAATGAGCAGTTCTTC. Amino acid sequence: CASSFITSGSNEQFF. This chain uses TRBV5-4 with TRBJ2-1; 11 positions match TRBD2. The CDR3 has 15 residues. CDR1 and CDR2 from the germline V gene are SGHNT and YYREEE (reference sequence). Trimming cost V 2 bases and J 7 bases; bases outside gene matches: 5.

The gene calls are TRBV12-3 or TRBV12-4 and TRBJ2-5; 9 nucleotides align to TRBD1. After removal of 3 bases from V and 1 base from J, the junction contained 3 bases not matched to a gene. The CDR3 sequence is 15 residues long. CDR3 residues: CASSLGTGIQETQYF. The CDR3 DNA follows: TGTGCCAGCAGTTTGGGGACAGGGATCCAAGAGACCCAGTACTTC.

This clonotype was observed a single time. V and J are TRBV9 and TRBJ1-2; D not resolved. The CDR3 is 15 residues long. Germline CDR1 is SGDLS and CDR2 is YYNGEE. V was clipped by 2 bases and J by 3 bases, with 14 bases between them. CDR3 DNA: TGTGCCAGCAGCGTTAGCGAGACCATCTACTATGGCTACACCTTC. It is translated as CASSVSETIYYGYTF.

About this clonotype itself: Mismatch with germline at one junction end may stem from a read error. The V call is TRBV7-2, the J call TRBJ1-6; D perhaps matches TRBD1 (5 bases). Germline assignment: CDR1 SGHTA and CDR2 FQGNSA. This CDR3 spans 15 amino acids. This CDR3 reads CDSSWGSGQNSPLHF. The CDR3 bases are TGTGACAGCAGCTGGGGGTCCGGACAAAATTCACCCCTCCACTTT.

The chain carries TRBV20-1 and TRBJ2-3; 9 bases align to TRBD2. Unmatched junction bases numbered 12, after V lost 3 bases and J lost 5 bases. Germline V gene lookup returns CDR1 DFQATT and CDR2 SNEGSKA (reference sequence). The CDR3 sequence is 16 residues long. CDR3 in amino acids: CSARYQTLAGRDTQYF. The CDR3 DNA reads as TGCAGTGCTAGGTATCAAACCCTAGCGGGAAGAGATACGCAGTATTTT.

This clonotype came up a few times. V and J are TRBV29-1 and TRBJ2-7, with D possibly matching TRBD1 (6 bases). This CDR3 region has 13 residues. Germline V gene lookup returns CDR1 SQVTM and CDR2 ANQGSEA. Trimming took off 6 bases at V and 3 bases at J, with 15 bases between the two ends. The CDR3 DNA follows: TGCAGCGTCGACACGGGACACCGCTACGAGCAGTACTTC. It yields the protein CSVDTGHRYEQYF.

CDR3 region: CASSPSASYEQYF. For the CDR3, the DNA is TGTGCCAGCTCACCATCGGCTTCCTACGAGCAGTACTTC. This chain links TRBV18 with TRBJ2-7; D not resolved. CDR1 is KGHSH, CDR2 LQKENI, per germline. This CDR3 is built from 13 residues. Between the trimmed V and J ends, which lost 2 bases and 1 base, there was a span of 6 bases.

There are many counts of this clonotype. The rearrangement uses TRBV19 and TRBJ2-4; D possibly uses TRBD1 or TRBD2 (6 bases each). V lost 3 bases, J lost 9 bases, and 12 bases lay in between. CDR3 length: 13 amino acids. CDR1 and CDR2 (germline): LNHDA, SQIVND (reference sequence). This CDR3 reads CASSMMGGSIQYF. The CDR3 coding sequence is TGTGCCAGTAGTATGATGGGGGGCAGCATTCAGTACTTC.

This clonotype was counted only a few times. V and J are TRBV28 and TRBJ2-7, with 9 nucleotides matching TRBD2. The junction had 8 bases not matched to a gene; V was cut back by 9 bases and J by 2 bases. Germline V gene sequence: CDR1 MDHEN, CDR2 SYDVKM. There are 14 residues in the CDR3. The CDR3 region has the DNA TGTGCCAGTGTCTTGGCGGGAGGGGCCTACGAGCAGTACTTC. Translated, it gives CASVLAGGAYEQYF.

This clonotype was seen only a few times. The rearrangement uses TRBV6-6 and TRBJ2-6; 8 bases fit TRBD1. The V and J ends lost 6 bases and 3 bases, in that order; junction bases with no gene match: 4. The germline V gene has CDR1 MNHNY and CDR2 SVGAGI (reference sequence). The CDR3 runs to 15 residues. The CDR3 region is CASSGQGGGANVLTF. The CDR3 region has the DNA TGTGCCAGCAGCGGACAGGGTGGTGGGGCCAACGTCCTGACTTTC.

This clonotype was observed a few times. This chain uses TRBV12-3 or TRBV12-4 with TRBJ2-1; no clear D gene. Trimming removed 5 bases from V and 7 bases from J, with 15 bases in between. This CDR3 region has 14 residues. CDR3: CASSTGGSRNEQFF. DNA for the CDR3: TGTGCCAGCAGTACGGGTGGGTCGCGGAATGAGCAGTTCTTC.

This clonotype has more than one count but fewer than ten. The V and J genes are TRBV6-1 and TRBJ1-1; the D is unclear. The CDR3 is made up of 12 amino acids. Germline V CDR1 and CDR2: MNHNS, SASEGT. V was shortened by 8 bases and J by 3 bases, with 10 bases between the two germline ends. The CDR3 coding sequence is TGTGCCAGCGCTTTTAGGGACACTGAAGCTTTCTTT. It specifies CASAFRDTEAFF.

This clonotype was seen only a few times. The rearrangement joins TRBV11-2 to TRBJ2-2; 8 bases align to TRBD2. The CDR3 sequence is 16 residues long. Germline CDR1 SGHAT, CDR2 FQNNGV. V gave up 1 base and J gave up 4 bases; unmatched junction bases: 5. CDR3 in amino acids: CASSLASSGFTGELFF. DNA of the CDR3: TGTGCCAGCAGCTTAGCCTCTAGCGGGTTCACCGGGGAGCTGTTTTTT. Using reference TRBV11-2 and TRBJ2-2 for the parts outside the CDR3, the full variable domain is EAGVAQSPRYKIIEKRQSVAFWCNPISGHATLYWYQQILGQGPKLLIQFQNNGVVDDSQLPKDRFSAERLKGVDSTLKIQPAKLEDSAVYLCASSLASSGFTGELFFGEGSRLTVL.

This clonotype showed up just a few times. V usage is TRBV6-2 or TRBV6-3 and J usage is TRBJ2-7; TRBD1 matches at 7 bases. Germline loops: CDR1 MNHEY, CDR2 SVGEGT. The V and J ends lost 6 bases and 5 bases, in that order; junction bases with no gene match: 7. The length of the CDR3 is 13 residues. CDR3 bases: TGTGCCAGCAGGCGACAGGGCACGCACGAGCAGTACTTC. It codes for CASRRQGTHEQYF.

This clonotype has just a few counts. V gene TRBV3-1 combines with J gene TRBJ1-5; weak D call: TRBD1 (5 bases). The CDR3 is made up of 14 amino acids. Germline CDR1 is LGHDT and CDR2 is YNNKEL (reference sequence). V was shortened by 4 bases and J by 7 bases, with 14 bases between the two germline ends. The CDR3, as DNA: TGTGCCAGCAGCCGAGCAACGGGGCTCCAGCCCCAGCATTTT. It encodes CASSRATGLQPQHF.

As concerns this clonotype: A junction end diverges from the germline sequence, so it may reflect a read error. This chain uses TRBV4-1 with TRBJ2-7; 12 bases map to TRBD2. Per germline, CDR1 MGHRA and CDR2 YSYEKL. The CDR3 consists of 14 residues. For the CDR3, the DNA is TGCGCCAGCAGCCAACGGCTAGCGGGAGGGTCGGAGGTCTTC. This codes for CASSQRLAGGSEVF.

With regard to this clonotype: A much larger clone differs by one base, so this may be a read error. In DNA form, the CDR3 reads TGCGCCAGCAGCGGACAGGGAGCAGATACGCGGTATTTT. It is translated as CASSGQGADTRYF. V gene TRBV5-1 combines with J gene TRBJ2-3; 8 nucleotides align to TRBD1. The germline CDR1 and CDR2 sequences are SGHRS and YFSETQ. The CDR3 has 13 amino acids. Using reference TRBV5-1 and TRBJ2-3 for the parts outside the CDR3, the full variable domain is KAGVTQTPRYLIKTRGQQVTLSCSPISGHRSVSWYQQTPGQGLQFLFEYFSETQRNKGNFPGRFSGRQFSNSRSEMNVSTLELGDSALYLCASSGQGADTRYFGPGTRLTVL.

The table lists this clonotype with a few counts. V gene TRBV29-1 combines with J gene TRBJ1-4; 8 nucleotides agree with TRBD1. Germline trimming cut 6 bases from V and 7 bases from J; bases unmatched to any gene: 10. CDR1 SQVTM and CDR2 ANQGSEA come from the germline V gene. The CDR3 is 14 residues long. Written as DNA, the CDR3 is TGCAGCGTACTTGGACAGGGTGTTACTGAAAAACTGTTTTTT. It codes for CSVLGQGVTEKLFF.

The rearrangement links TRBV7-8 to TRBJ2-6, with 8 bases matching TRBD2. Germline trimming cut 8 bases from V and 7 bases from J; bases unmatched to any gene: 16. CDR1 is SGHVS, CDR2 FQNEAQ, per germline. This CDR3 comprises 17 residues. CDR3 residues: CASRRVGAGVGANVLTF. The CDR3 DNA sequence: TGTGCCAGCCGGAGGGTGGGAGCGGGGGTTGGAGCCAACGTCCTGACTTTC.

The CDR3 here is CASSNLAGRQETQYF. The CDR3 DNA follows: TGTGCCAGCAGCAACCTAGCGGGACGCCAAGAGACCCAGTACTTC. The V gene is TRBV7-2, the J gene TRBJ2-5; 9 bases agree with TRBD2. The CDR3 consists of 15 residues. The trim removed 5 bases at V and 1 base at J, leaving 5 bases unmatched. The germline V gene encodes CDR1 SGHTA and CDR2 FQGNSA.

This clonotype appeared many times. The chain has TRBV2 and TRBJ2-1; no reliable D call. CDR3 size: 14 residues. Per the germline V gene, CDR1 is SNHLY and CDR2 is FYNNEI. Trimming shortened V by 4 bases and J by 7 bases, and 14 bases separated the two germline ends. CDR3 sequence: CASSVGKGLNEQFF. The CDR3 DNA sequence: TGTGCCAGCAGTGTAGGGAAGGGTTTGAATGAGCAGTTCTTC.